This T cell receptor beta chain was obtained from a study of siplizumab effects on memory and regulatory T cells. Germline V gene lookup returns CDR1 SEHNR and CDR2 FQNEAQ (reference sequence). Deletions cut 2 bases from V and 2 bases from J, with 9 bases between. There are 14 residues in the CDR3. Sequencing was performed with immunoSEQ multiplex PCR; in TCRdb, only in-frame clones are kept and a portion is missing. In the table there are about 87,000 clones, 90% to 95% of which are singletons. V usage is TRBV7-9 and J usage is TRBJ2-5, with D perhaps TRBD1 (6 bases). The clonotype comes from a human donor in good health. The sequenced sample consisted of non-Treg CD4+ T cells sorted from blood. CDR3 sequence (DNA): TGTGCCAGCAGCTTACAGGGGCAGCAAGAGACCCAGTACTTC. It specifies CASSLQGQQETQYF.